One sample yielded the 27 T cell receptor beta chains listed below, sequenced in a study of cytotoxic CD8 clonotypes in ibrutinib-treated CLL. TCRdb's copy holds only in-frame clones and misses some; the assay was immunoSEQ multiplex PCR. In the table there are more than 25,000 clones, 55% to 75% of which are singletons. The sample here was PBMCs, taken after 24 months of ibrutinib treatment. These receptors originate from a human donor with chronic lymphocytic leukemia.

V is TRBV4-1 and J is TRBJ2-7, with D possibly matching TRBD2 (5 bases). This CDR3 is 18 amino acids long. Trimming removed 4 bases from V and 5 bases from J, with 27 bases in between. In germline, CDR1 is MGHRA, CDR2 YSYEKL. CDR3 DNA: TGCGCCAGCAGCCCTGGGAGTAGCAGCGGAGTTGGGAGAGACGAGCAGTACTTC. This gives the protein CASSPGSSSGVGRDEQYF.

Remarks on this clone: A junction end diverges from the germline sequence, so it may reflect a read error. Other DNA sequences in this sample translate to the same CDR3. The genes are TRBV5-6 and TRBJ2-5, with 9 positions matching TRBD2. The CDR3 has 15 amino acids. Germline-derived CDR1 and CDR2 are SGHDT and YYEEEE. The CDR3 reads CARSLVAGGGETQYF. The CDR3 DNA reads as TGTGCCCGCAGCTTGGTCGCGGGGGGGGGAGAGACCCAGTACTTC. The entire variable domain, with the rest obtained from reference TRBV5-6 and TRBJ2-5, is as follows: DAGVTQSPTHLIKTRGQQVTLRCSPKSGHDTVSWYQQALGQGPQFIFQYYEEEERQRGNFPDRFSGHQFPNYSSELNVNALLLGDSALYLCARSLVAGGGETQYFGPGTRLLVL.

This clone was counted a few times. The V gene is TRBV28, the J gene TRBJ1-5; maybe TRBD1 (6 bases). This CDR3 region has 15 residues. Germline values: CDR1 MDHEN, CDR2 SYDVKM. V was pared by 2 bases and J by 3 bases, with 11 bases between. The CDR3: CASSLRGVANQPQHF. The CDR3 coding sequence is TGTGCCAGCAGTTTAAGGGGGGTGGCCAATCAGCCCCAGCATTTT.

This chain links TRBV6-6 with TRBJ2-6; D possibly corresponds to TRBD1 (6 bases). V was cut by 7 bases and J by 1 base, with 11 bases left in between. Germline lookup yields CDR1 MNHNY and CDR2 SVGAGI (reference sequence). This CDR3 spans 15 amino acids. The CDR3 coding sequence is TGTGCCAGCAACCTACAGGGATCTGGGGCCAACGTCCTGACTTTC. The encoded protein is CASNLQGSGANVLTF.

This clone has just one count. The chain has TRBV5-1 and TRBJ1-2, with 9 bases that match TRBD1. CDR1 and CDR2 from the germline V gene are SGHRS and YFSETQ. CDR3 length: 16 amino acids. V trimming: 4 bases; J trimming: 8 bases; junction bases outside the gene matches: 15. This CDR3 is CASSLDPRDRVYGYTF. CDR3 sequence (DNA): TGCGCCAGCAGCCTTGATCCGAGGGACAGGGTCTACGGCTACACCTTC.

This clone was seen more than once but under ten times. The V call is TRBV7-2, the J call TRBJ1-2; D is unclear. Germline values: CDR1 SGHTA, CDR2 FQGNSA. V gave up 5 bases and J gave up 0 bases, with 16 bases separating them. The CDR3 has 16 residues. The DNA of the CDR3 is TGTGCCAGCAGCCACAGATCTCCTGAATCTAACTATGGCTACACCTTC. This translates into CASSHRSPESNYGYTF.

Here the CDR3 reads CASSPTGTGFQETQYF. CDR3 coding DNA: TGTGCCAGCAGCCCTACCGGGACAGGGTTTCAAGAGACCCAGTACTTC. This chain connects TRBV7-9 to TRBJ2-5; TRBD1 agrees at 9 bases. From germline, CDR1 is SEHNR and CDR2 FQNEAQ (reference sequence). Trimming at V came to 5 bases and at J to 2 bases, leaving 9 bases not matched to a gene. The CDR3 totals 16 residues.

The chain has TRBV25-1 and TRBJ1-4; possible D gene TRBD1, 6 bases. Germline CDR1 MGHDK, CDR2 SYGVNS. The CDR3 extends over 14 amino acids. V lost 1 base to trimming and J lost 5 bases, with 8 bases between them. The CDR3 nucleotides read TGTGCCAGCAGTGAATGGGGGCGGAATGAAAAACTGTTTTTT. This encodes CASSEWGRNEKLFF.

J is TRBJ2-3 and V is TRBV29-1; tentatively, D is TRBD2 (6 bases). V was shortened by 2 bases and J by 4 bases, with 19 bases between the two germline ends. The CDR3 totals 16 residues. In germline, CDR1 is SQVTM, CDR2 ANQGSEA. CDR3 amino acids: CSVERRGRKGPDTQYF. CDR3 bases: TGCAGCGTTGAAAGGAGGGGCAGGAAAGGGCCAGATACGCAGTATTTT.

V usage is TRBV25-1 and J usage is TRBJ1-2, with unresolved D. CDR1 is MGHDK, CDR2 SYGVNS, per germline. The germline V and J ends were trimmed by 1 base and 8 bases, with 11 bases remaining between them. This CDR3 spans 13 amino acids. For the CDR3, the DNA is TGTGCCAGCAGTGAATCCGGGCCCCAGGGCTACACCTTC. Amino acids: CASSESGPQGYTF.

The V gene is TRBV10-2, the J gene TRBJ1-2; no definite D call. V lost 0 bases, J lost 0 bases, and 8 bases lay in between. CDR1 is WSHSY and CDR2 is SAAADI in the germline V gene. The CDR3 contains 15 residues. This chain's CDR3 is CASSESTPSNYGYTF. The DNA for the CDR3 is TGCGCCAGCAGTGAGTCGACTCCTTCTAACTATGGCTACACCTTC.

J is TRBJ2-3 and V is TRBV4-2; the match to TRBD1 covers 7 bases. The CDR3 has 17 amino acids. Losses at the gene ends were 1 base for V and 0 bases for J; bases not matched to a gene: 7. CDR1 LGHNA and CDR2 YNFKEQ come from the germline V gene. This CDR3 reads CASSQGKGAPSTDTQYF. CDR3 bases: TGTGCCAGCAGCCAAGGCAAGGGGGCGCCCAGCACAGATACGCAGTATTTT.

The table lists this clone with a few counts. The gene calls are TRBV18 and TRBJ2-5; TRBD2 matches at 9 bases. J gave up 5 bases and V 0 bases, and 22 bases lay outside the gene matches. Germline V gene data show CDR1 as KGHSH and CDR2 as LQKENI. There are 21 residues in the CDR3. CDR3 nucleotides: TGTGCCAGCTCACCACCGAAAGTAGGATCGGCTAGCGGGGTATCCCAGGAGACCCAGTACTTC. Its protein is CASSPPKVGSASGVSQETQYF.

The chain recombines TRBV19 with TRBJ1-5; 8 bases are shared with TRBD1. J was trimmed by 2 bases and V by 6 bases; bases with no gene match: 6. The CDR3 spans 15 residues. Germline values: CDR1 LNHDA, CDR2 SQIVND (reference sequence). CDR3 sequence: CASRRTGRGNQPQHF. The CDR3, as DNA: TGTGCCAGTAGGAGGACAGGGAGAGGCAATCAGCCCCAGCATTTT.

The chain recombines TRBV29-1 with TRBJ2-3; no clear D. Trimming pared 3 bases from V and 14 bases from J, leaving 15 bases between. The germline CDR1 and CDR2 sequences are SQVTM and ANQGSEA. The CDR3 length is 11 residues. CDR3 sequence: CSVDSGLVWYF. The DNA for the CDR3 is TGCAGCGTTGATTCGGGTCTCGTATGGTATTTT.

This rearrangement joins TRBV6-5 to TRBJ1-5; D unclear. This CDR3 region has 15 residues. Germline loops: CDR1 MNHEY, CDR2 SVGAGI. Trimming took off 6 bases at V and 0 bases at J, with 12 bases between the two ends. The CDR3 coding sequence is TGTGCCAGCAGAAAGGAAATTTATAGCAATCAGCCCCAGCATTTT. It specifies CASRKEIYSNQPQHF.

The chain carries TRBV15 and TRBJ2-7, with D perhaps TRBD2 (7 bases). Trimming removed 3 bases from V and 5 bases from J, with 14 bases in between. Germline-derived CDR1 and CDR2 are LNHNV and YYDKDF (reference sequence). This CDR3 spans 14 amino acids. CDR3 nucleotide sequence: TGTGCCACCAGCAGGAGGGGGGGTATGGACGAGCAGTACTTC. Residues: CATSRRGGMDEQYF.

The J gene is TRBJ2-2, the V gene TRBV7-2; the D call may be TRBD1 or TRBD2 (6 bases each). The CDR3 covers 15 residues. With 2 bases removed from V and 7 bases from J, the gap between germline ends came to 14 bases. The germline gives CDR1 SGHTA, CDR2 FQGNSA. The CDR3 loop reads CASSLRGGQIGELFF. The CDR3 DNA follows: TGTGCCAGCAGCTTAAGAGGGGGGCAAATCGGGGAGCTGTTTTTT. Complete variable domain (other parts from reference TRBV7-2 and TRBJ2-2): GAGVSQSPSNKVTEKGKDVELRCDPISGHTALYWYRQSLGQGLEFLIYFQGNSAPDKSGLPSDRFSAERTGGSVSTLTIQRTQQEDSAVYLCASSLRGGQIGELFFGEGSRLTVL.

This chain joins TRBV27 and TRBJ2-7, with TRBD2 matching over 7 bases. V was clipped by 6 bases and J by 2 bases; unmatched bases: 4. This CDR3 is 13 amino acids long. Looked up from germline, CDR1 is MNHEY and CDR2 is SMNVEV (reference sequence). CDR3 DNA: TGTGCCAGCAGCTCGGGACTAACCTACGAGCAGTACTTC. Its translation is CASSSGLTYEQYF.

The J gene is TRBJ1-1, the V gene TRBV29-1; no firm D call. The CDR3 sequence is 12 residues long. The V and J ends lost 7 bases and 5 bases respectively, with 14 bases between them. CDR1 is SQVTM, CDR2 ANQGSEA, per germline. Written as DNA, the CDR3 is TGCAGCGGGAGCGGGTTTGGGACTGAAGCTTTCTTT. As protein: CSGSGFGTEAFF. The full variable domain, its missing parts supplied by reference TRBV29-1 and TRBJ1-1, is SAVISQKPSRDICQRGTSLTIQCQVDSQVTMMFWYRQQPGQSLTLIATANQGSEATYESGFVIDKFPISRPNLTFSTLTVSNMSPEDSSIYLCSGSGFGTEAFFGQGTRLTVV.

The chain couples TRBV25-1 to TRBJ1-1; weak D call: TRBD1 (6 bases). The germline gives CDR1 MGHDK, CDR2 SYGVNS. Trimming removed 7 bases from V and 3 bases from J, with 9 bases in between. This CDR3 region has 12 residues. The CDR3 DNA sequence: TGTGCCAGCACCCAGGGGCACACTGAAGCTTTCTTT. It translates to CASTQGHTEAFF.

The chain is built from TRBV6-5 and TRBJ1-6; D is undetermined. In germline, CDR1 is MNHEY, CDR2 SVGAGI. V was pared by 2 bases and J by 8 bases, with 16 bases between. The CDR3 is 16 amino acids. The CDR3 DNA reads TGTGCCAGCAGTTACGGCTCCCCGGTCGTGGATTCACCCCTCCACTTT. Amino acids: CASSYGSPVVDSPLHF.

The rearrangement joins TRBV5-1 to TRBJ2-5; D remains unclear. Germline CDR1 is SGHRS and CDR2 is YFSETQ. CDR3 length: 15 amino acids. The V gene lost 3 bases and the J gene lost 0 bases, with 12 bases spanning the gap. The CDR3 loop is CASSSLMGYQETQYF. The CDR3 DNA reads TGCGCCAGCAGCTCCCTGATGGGGTACCAAGAGACCCAGTACTTC.

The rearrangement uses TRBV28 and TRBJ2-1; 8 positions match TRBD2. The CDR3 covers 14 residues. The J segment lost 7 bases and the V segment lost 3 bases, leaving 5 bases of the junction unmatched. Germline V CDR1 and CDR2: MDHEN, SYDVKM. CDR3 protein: CASSFSGGRNEQFF. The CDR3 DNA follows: TGTGCCAGCAGTTTCAGCGGGGGTCGTAATGAGCAGTTCTTC.

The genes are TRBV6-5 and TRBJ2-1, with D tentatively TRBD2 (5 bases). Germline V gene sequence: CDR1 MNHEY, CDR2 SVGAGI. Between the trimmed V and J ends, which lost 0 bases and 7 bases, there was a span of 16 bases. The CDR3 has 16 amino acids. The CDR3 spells CASSYSMRTLRNEQFF. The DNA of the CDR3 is TGTGCCAGCAGTTACTCGATGAGGACTCTCCGGAATGAGCAGTTCTTC.

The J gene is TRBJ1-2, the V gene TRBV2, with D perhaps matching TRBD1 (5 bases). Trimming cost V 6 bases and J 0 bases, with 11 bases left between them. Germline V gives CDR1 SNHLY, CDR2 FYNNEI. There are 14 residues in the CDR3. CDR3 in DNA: TGTGCCAGCAGGTGGGGGGGTTCTAACTATGGCTACACCTTC. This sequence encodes CASRWGGSNYGYTF.

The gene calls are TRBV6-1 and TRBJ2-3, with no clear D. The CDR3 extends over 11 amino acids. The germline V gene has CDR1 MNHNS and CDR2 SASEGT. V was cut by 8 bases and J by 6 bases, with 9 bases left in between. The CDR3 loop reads CASRFGDTQYF. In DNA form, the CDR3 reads TGTGCCAGCCGGTTCGGGGATACGCAGTATTTT.